This TCR beta chain originates from a study of identical twins. Carrying unique molecular identifiers, the cDNA also gained a universal primer site through template switching. MiXCR, run by TCRdb on the 5' RACE reads, gives a single entry per CDR3 protein. The sample lists some 1,700,000 distinct CDR3 sequences, under 35% occurring once. V was clipped by 2 bases and J by 8 bases, with 10 bases between them. CDR3 size: 12 residues. Germline values: CDR1 DFQATT, CDR2 SNEGSKA (reference sequence). Note on this clonotype: Its target is unknown.

The study, taken as a whole, reports: Cross-sectional statistics underpinned the conclusions; the same donors were not followed. A lower insertion count was a feature of abundant cord blood beta clonotypes, with no such feature in memory repertoires. Possibly, invariant MAIT and iNKT cells partly confounded zero-insertion analyses.

The clonotype was recovered from a newborn girl in good health. The J gene is TRBJ1-5, the V gene TRBV20-1; D not certain. Sequencing was carried out using cord blood. The CDR3 coding sequence is TGCAGTGCTAGAACACCCGATAAGCCCCAGCATTTT. Translation gives CSARTPDKPQHF.